This T cell receptor (beta chain) stems from a study of shared clonotypes between healthy human individuals. Findings and caveats of the study: Non-shared clonotypes displayed generation probabilities falling below those of clonotypes present in all four donors. Larger richness was generally estimated for naive than memory subsets.

This clone was seen many times. Its matching antigen is unknown. The assay was immunoSEQ multiplex PCR, and TCRdb's table has in-frame clones only and misses some. The sample shows over a million clones, about 76% of them seen only once. The CDR3 runs 16 residues. The germline gives CDR1 LGHNA, CDR2 YSLEER. V lost 1 base, J lost 6 bases, and 1 base stayed unmatched. The source of this sequence is a young man in good health. The genes are TRBV4-3 and TRBJ2-1, with 15 nucleotides matching TRBD2. The sequenced sample consisted of memory CD4+ T cells sorted from blood. Noted subset: CD45RA-negative fraction. CDR3 loop: CASSQGTSGRANEQFF. The CDR3 DNA reads as TGCGCCAGCAGCCAAGGGACTAGCGGGAGGGCCAATGAGCAGTTCTTC.